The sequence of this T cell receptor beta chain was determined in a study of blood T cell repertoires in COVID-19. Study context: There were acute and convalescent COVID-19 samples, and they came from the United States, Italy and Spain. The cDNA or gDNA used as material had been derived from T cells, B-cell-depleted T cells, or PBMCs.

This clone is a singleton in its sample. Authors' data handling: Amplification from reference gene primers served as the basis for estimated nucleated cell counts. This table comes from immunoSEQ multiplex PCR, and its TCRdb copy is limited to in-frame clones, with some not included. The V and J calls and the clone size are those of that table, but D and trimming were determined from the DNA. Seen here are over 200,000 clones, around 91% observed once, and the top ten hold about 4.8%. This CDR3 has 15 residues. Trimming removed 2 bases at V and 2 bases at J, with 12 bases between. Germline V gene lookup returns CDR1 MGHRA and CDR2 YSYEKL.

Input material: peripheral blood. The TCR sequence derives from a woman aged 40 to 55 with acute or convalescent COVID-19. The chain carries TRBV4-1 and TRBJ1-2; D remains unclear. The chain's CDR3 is CASSQIDKLNYGYTF. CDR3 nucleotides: TGCGCCAGCAGCCAAATAGACAAGTTGAACTATGGCTACACCTTC.